These 12 T cell receptor beta chains were all obtained from the same sample, sequenced in a study of T cell repertoires in cytomegalovirus infection. TCRdb re-called the reads through MiXCR, storing one row per CDR3 protein. The sample contains about 770,000 distinct CDR3 sequences, roughly 29% of which appear only once. Antigen specificity for these receptors is unknown. Sequenced material: cultured CD8+ T cells from PBMCs, taken from culture after CMV antigen stimulation. Receptors originate from a human donor in good health (CMV status not recorded). Some clones in this sample may be carry-over from other donors' samples.

DNA of the CDR3: TGTGCCAGCAGCGGGGACAGCACTGAAGCTTTCTTT. This codes for CASSGDSTEAFF. The V gene is TRBV9, the J gene TRBJ1-1; 7 bases line up with TRBD1. The CDR3 extends over 12 amino acids. In germline, CDR1 is SGDLS, CDR2 YYNGEE. J lost 4 bases, V lost 3 bases, and 0 bases had no gene match.

This clonotype was detected ten times or more. The chain joins TRBV7-6 to TRBJ2-3, with D possibly being TRBD2 (5 bases). The length of the CDR3 is 18 residues. Germline-derived CDR1 and CDR2 are SGHVS and FNYEAQ. With 6 bases removed from V and 2 bases from J, the gap between germline ends came to 24 bases. The CDR3: CASRPSYAGFLSTDTQYF. In DNA, the CDR3 is TGTGCCAGCAGACCCTCCTATGCGGGTTTTCTGTCCACAGATACGCAGTATTTT.

The chain couples TRBV27 to TRBJ1-1; D unclear. The CDR3 extends over 15 amino acids. Germline V gene lookup returns CDR1 MNHEY and CDR2 SMNVEV (reference sequence). V was clipped by 6 bases and J by 0 bases, with 14 bases between them. CDR3: CASSGRHSMNTEAFF. Here the CDR3 DNA reads TGTGCCAGCAGCGGAAGACATTCCATGAACACTGAAGCTTTCTTT.

The chain combines TRBV20-1 with TRBJ2-2, with TRBD1 matching over 7 bases. Germline values: CDR1 DFQATT, CDR2 SNEGSKA (reference sequence). The CDR3 contains 15 residues. After removal of 2 bases from V and 6 bases from J, the junction contained 9 bases not matched to a gene. The CDR3 here is CSARNTGVRAGELFF. In nucleotides, the CDR3 is TGCAGTGCTAGAAATACAGGGGTTAGGGCCGGGGAGCTGTTTTTT.

As for this clonotype: Mismatch with germline at one junction end may stem from a read error. The rearrangement uses TRBV7-6 and TRBJ1-2; D gene uncertain. Germline CDR1 and CDR2: SGHVS and FNYEAQ. The CDR3 contains 15 residues. CDR3 in DNA: TGTGCCAGCATCAACACCGGGGAGCGTAACTATGACTACACCTTC. Encoded protein: CASINTGERNYDYTF.

The V gene is TRBV4-1, the J gene TRBJ2-1; 11 bases are shared with TRBD2. V lost 4 bases to trimming and J lost 8 bases; unmatched junction nucleotides: 4. Germline-derived CDR1 and CDR2 are MGHRA and YSYEKL. CDR3 size: 14 residues. CDR3 bases: TGCGCCAGCAGCCGTAGCGGGGGGGCATATGAGCAGTTCTTC. It specifies CASSRSGGAYEQFF.

This clonotype showed up just a few times. The junction and the germline gene differ at one end; a read error may be behind it. The V gene is TRBV7-7, the J gene TRBJ2-1, with a possible D match to TRBD1 (6 bases). The CDR3 runs to 16 residues. The germline CDR1 and CDR2 sequences are SSHAT and FNYEAQ (reference sequence). The CDR3 region has the DNA TGTGCTAGCAGCTCAACAGGGCATGGCTCCTACAATGAGCAGTTCTTC. It codes for CASSSTGHGSYNEQFF. The whole variable domain, filled in from reference TRBV7-7 and TRBJ2-1, reads GAGVSQSPRYKVTKRGQDVTLRCDPISSHATLYWYQQALGQGPEFLTYFNYEAQPDKSGLPSDRFSAERPEGSISTLTIQRTEQRDSAMYRCASSSTGHGSYNEQFFGPGTRLTVL.

CDR3 nucleotide sequence: TGTGCCAGCACTAGGACAGGGAATGAAAACATTCAGTACTTC. It specifies CASTRTGNENIQYF. This chain connects TRBV27 to TRBJ2-4, with 8 bases fitting TRBD1. Germline V CDR1 and CDR2: MNHEY, SMNVEV (reference sequence). Unmatched junction bases numbered 7, after V lost 7 bases and J lost 5 bases. CDR3 length equals 14 residues.

This chain connects TRBV2 to TRBJ2-1; 9 nucleotides align to TRBD1. CDR3 length: 14 amino acids. The J segment lost 4 bases and the V segment lost 4 bases, leaving 2 bases of the junction unmatched. Germline loops: CDR1 SNHLY, CDR2 FYNNEI. In DNA form, the CDR3 reads TGTGCCAGCAGTGGGACAGGGGATTACAATGAGCAGTTCTTC. Amino acids: CASSGTGDYNEQFF.

This rearrangement joins TRBV7-9 to TRBJ1-3, with D tentatively TRBD1 (6 bases). The CDR3 is 17 amino acids. Germline V gene data show CDR1 as SEHNR and CDR2 as FQNEAQ (reference sequence). V lost 5 bases, J lost 2 bases, and 19 bases lay in between. Here the CDR3 DNA reads TGTGCCAGCAGCCCCCCGTTACAGGGAGGACCTGGAAACACCATATATTTT. Translating gives CASSPPLQGGPGNTIYF.

CDR3 sequence (DNA): TGCGCCAGCAGCTTGGTAGTCCGCTCTGACACAGATACGCAGTATTTT. Encoded protein: CASSLVVRSDTDTQYF. V is TRBV5-1 and J is TRBJ2-3; D unresolved. Trimming stripped 0 bases from V and 2 bases from J, with 13 bases between. Germline CDR1 SGHRS, CDR2 YFSETQ. This CDR3 is 16 amino acids long.

This chain joins TRBV7-9 and TRBJ1-2; D is unresolved. The CDR3 has 10 residues. The V gene's germline CDR1 is SEHNR and CDR2 FQNEAQ (reference sequence). Trimming shortened V by 4 bases and J by 12 bases, and 9 bases separated the two germline ends. The CDR3 nucleotides read TGTGCCAGCAGCTATGATAAGAACACCTTC. Translating it yields CASSYDKNTF.